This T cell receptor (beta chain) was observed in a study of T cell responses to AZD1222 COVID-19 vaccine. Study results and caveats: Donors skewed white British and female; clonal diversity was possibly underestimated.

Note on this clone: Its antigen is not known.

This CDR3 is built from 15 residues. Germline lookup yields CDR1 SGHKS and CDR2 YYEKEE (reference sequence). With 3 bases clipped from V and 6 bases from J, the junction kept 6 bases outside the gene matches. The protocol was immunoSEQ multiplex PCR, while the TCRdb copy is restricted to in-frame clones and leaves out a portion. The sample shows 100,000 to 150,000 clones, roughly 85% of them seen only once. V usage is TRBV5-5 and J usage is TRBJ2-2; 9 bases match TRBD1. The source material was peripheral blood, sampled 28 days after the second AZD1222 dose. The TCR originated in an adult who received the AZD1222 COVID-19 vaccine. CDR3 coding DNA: TGTGCCAGCAGCTGGCGGGACAGGGCGTCCGGGGAGCTGTTTTTT. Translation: CASSWRDRASGELFF.